This T cell receptor beta chain derives from a study of identical twins. This clonotype was counted many times. What it binds is not known. Overall study findings and caveats: Abundant cord blood beta clonotypes carried fewer insertions; memory repertoires showed none.

CDR1 is MNHEY and CDR2 is SVGEGT in the germline V gene. V shed 7 bases and J 6 bases; nucleotides not matched to a gene: 15. The CDR3 has 16 residues. TCRdb recomputed calls from the 5' RACE reads with MiXCR, one row per CDR3 protein. The sample includes 690,000 or so distinct CDR3 sequences, roughly 6% seen only once; the top ten take 1.5% to 2%. The rearrangement uses TRBV6-2 or TRBV6-3 and TRBJ1-1, with TRBD1 matching over 9 bases. The material sequenced was naive T cells sorted from blood. This clonotype was obtained from a man between 18 and 29 years old in good health. The CDR3 here is CASITRWGTGSPEAFF. CDR3 nucleotide sequence: TGTGCCAGCATCACCCGTTGGGGGACAGGGAGCCCTGAAGCTTTCTTT.